A single sample is the source of the 6 T cell receptor beta chains below, sequenced in a study of OX40 agonist ivuxolimab in advanced cancers. The method was immunoSEQ multiplex PCR; TCRdb's version includes in-frame clones alone and lacks a portion of them. The profile covers 40,000 to 50,000 clones, with around nine tenths appearing a single time and 4.9% taken by the ten largest. Sequences were derived from CD4+ or CD8+ T cells sorted from blood, sampled in a trial of the OX40 agonist ivuxolimab. The receptor source for this set is an adult with an advanced solid tumor such as melanoma, head and neck, liver or kidney cancer.

The J gene is TRBJ2-7, the V gene TRBV5-4; TRBD2 matches at 9 bases. J lost 9 bases, V lost 1 base, and 5 bases had no gene match. The V gene's germline CDR1 is SGHNT and CDR2 YYREEE (reference sequence). The CDR3 is 13 amino acids. The CDR3 nucleotides are TGTGCCAGCAGCTTGTGGGGACTAGCTATGCAGTACTTC. Protein sequence: CASSLWGLAMQYF.

The V gene is TRBV5-4, the J gene TRBJ1-2; D may be TRBD1 (5 bases). V was shortened by 4 bases and J by 0 bases, with 13 bases between the two germline ends. The CDR3 totals 15 residues. Germline V gene lookup returns CDR1 SGHNT and CDR2 YYREEE (reference sequence). CDR3 sequence (DNA): TGTGCCAGCAGCCTCGACAGAGTAACTAACTATGGCTACACCTTC. As protein: CASSLDRVTNYGYTF. The variable domain in full, with the rest retrieved from reference TRBV5-4 and TRBJ1-2, is ETGVTQSPTHLIKTRGQQVTLRCSSQSGHNTVSWYQQALGQGPQFIFQYYREEENGRGNFPPRFSGLQFPNYSSELNVNALELDDSALYLCASSLDRVTNYGYTFGSGTRLTVV.

This clone has just a few counts. This chain links TRBV19 with TRBJ2-1, with D perhaps matching TRBD2 (5 bases). V was shortened by 3 bases and J by 0 bases, with 12 bases between the two germline ends. CDR1 and CDR2 from the germline V gene are LNHDA and SQIVND (reference sequence). The CDR3 is 16 amino acids. The CDR3 DNA sequence: TGTGCCAGTAGTATGGGGTTCGGGGTCTCCTACAATGAGCAGTTCTTC. Translating gives CASSMGFGVSYNEQFF.

The V and J genes are TRBV9 and TRBJ2-3; D gene unclear. V lost 0 bases and J lost 4, with 3 bases in between. The germline CDR1 and CDR2 sequences are SGDLS and YYNGEE. CDR3 length equals 12 residues. The DNA of the CDR3 is TGTGCCAGCAGCGTAGAAGCAGATACGCAGTATTTT. Encoded protein: CASSVEADTQYF.

The chain employs TRBV13 and TRBJ1-2, with TRBD1 identical over 10 bases. V was clipped by 5 bases and J by 2 bases; unmatched bases: 5. The V gene's germline CDR1 is PRHDT and CDR2 FYEKMQ (reference sequence). This CDR3 has 15 amino acids. The CDR3 nucleotides read TGTGCCAGCAGCCTCGGGACAGGGGTAAACTATGGCTACACCTTC. Translated: CASSLGTGVNYGYTF.

The sample holds one count of this clone. The rearrangement uses TRBV6-6 and TRBJ1-1; TRBD1 is a possible D gene (5 bases). V lost 0 bases to trimming and J lost 5 bases, with 10 bases between them. Germline V CDR1 and CDR2: MNHNY, SVGAGI (reference sequence). This CDR3 has 14 residues. In DNA, the CDR3 is TGTGCCAGCAGTTACTCTGACAGACGAACTGAAGCTTTCTTT. It translates to CASSYSDRRTEAFF.